The TCR beta chain described here comes from a study of shared clonotypes between healthy human individuals. Data came from immunoSEQ multiplex PCR; TCRdb stores just in-frame clones and leaves some out. The sample includes about 1 million clones, more than 60% of them seen just once. The study's findings and limits: A limitation of the genetic and exposure-history diversity represented arose from few donors. Sample collection involved blood only; tissue repertoires are likely different.

Comments on this clone: The antigen is unknown.

The CDR3 length is 15 residues. Germline lookup yields CDR1 LNHDA and CDR2 SQIVND (reference sequence). The ends were cut back, 4 bases at V and 4 bases at J, with 16 bases in the middle. The sample taken for sequencing was memory CD4+ T cells sorted from blood. Subset: CD45RA-negative fraction. This TCR was sampled from a man between 18 and 35 years old in good health. J is TRBJ2-5 and V is TRBV19, with D possibly TRBD1 on 6 matching bases. CDR3 sequence (DNA): TGTGCCAGTAGTACCCGATTTGGGGGCGCAGAGACCCAGTACTTC. It specifies CASSTRFGGAETQYF.